This T cell receptor beta chain was identified during a study of chemoradiotherapy in HPV16-positive cancers. Looking at the study overall: Candidate HPV-specific clones and shared TCR motifs came from two HPV16-positive patients.

This clone was observed a handful of times. Its antigen is unknown. Study-level results: Functional assays defining HPV-specific T cells used only a couple of HPV16-positive patients.

The length of the CDR3 is 12 residues. The V end lost 10 bases, the J end lost 1 base, and 10 bases lay between the germline ends. Looked up from germline, CDR1 is MDHEN and CDR2 is SYDVKM. Generated by immunoSEQ multiplex PCR, the TCRdb table keeps only in-frame clones and is missing some. In the table there are some 5,000 clones, 65% to 85% of which are singletons. This TCR was sampled from a human donor with HPV-associated anogenital cancer. Sample: tumor tissue, taken from a patient who underwent chemoradiotherapy. The J gene is TRBJ1-1, the V gene TRBV28; maybe TRBD1 (6 bases). CDR3 in DNA: TGTGCCACCGAACAGGGGAACACTGAAGCTTTCTTT. Protein: CATEQGNTEAFF.